The 28 T cell receptor beta chains reported below all come from one sample, sequenced in a study of early T cells in non-severe SARS-CoV-2 infection. TCRdb processed the 5' RACE reads anew with MiXCR; each CDR3 protein has one entry. The table includes under 45,000 distinct CDR3 sequences, approximately 7.2% detected once. The sample here was whole blood, taken at baseline. These receptor sequences come from an adult who was a healthcare worker with PCR-confirmed SARS-CoV-2 infection or an uninfected control (not recorded which).

This rearrangement joins TRBV6-5 to TRBJ2-7; 11 nucleotides match TRBD1. Trimming took 8 bases from V and 4 from J; bases not matched to a gene: 10. This CDR3 spans 15 amino acids. Germline assignment: CDR1 MNHEY and CDR2 SVGAGI. CDR3 nucleotide sequence: TGTGCCAGCGCTAGGACAGGGGGCAGAAGTTACGAGCAGTACTTC. It is translated as CASARTGGRSYEQYF.

The V call is TRBV15, the J call TRBJ1-6; D call uncertain. The CDR3 runs to 13 residues. Trimming left V 1 base short and J 8 bases short, with 6 bases between. Per the germline V gene, CDR1 is LNHNV and CDR2 is YYDKDF (reference sequence). In DNA form, the CDR3 reads TGTGCCACCAGCAGAGCCCCTCATTCACCCCTCCACTTT. It encodes CATSRAPHSPLHF.

This clonotype was picked up a small number of times. The rearrangement uses TRBV6-1 and TRBJ1-1; possibly TRBD1 for D (5 bases). With 4 bases removed from V and 8 bases from J, the gap between germline ends came to 23 bases. There are 16 residues in the CDR3. Germline assignment: CDR1 MNHNS and CDR2 SASEGT. CDR3 in DNA: TGTGCCAGCAGTGTCCTGCGGGGACCCGGCCAACAGGAAGCTTTCTTT. Translating it yields CASSVLRGPGQQEAFF.

The CDR3: CASSPINTDTQYF. DNA of the CDR3: TGTGCCAGCAGCCCAATCAATACAGATACGCAGTATTTT. The chain is built from TRBV7-6 and TRBJ2-3; D gene ambiguous. Germline V gene sequence: CDR1 SGHVS, CDR2 FNYEAQ. Trimming stripped 5 bases from V and 3 bases from J, with 9 bases between. The CDR3 extends over 13 amino acids.

This clonotype is medium-sized. V usage is TRBV7-9 and J usage is TRBJ2-7, with D possibly matching TRBD1 (6 bases). V dropped 0 bases and J dropped 12 bases, with 9 bases sitting between them. In germline, CDR1 is SEHNR, CDR2 FQNEAQ (reference sequence). The CDR3 length is 11 residues. CDR3 residues: CASSLAQGRYF. The CDR3 region has the DNA TGTGCCAGCAGCTTAGCACAGGGCCGGTACTTC.

This clonotype has more than one count but fewer than ten. J is TRBJ2-7 and V is TRBV1; the table gives TRBD2 as D, unverified against the DNA. TRBV1 is given as a pseudogene. The CDR3 spans 16 residues. The chain's CDR3 is CTSSQAVTSGDNEQYF. In DNA form, the CDR3 reads TGCACCAGCAGCCAAGCCGTGACTAGCGGGGATAACGAGCAGTACTTC.

This clonotype was seen at least ten times. The V gene is TRBV6-6, the J gene TRBJ1-1, with unresolved D. Per the germline V gene, CDR1 is MNHNY and CDR2 is SVGAGI (reference sequence). The CDR3 length is 14 residues. The germline V and J ends were trimmed by 7 bases and 4 bases, with 16 bases remaining between them. CDR3 sequence reads: CASKGETESTEAFF. CDR3 DNA: TGTGCCAGCAAGGGAGAGACTGAGAGCACTGAAGCTTTCTTT.

In DNA form, the CDR3 reads TGTGCCAGCAGCTTAACCCCTCCCGGGGAGCTGTTTTTT. This gives the protein CASSLTPPGELFF. The chain uses TRBV7-3 and TRBJ2-2; no firm D call. This CDR3 contains 13 residues. V was shortened by 0 bases and J by 6 bases, with 5 bases between the two germline ends. Germline V CDR1 and CDR2: SGHTA, FQGTGA. Full variable domain (missing parts from reference TRBV7-3 and TRBJ2-2): GAGVSQTPSNKVTEKGKYVELRCDPISGHTALYWYRQSLGQGPEFLIYFQGTGAADDSGLPNDRFFAVRPEGSVSTLKIQRTERGDSAVYLCASSLTPPGELFFGEGSRLTVL.

The chain couples TRBV18 to TRBJ1-6, with 10 positions matching TRBD1. CDR1 KGHSH and CDR2 LQKENI come from the germline V gene. V trimming: 3 bases; J trimming: 9 bases; junction bases outside the gene matches: 11. The CDR3 has 17 amino acids. CDR3 residues: CASSPTRDRGIGSPLHF. CDR3 DNA: TGTGCCAGCTCACCCACCCGGGACAGGGGAATTGGTTCACCCCTCCACTTT. Drawing the rest from reference TRBV18 and TRBJ1-6, the complete variable domain is NAGVMQNPRHLVRRRGQEARLRCSPMKGHSHVYWYRQLPEEGLKFMVYLQKENIIDESGMPKERFSAEFPKEGPSILRIQQVVRGDSAAYFCASSPTRDRGIGSPLHFGNGTRLTVT.

V is TRBV5-4 and J is TRBJ2-3; 9 bases match TRBD2. V shed 4 bases and J 1 base; nucleotides not matched to a gene: 10. This CDR3 comprises 17 residues. The germline V gene has CDR1 SGHNT and CDR2 YYREEE (reference sequence). CDR3 sequence: CASSASPSGARTDTQYF. The CDR3 DNA reads as TGTGCCAGCAGCGCCTCCCCTAGCGGGGCCCGCACAGATACGCAGTATTTT. The full variable domain, in which reference TRBV5-4 and TRBJ2-3 provide the parts outside the CDR3, is ETGVTQSPTHLIKTRGQQVTLRCSSQSGHNTVSWYQQALGQGPQFIFQYYREEENGRGNFPPRFSGLQFPNYSSELNVNALELDDSALYLCASSASPSGARTDTQYFGPGTRLTVL.

This clonotype occurred many times. The chain links TRBV18 to TRBJ1-5; D perhaps matches TRBD1 (5 bases). The CDR3 covers 13 residues. Germline CDR1 is KGHSH and CDR2 is LQKENI. V shed 6 bases and J shed 5 bases, with 11 bases lying between them. The CDR3 region is CASSAWGDQPQHF. CDR3 sequence (DNA): TGTGCCAGCTCCGCCTGGGGCGATCAGCCCCAGCATTTT. The whole variable domain, remainder taken from reference TRBV18 and TRBJ1-5, is NAGVMQNPRHLVRRRGQEARLRCSPMKGHSHVYWYRQLPEEGLKFMVYLQKENIIDESGMPKERFSAEFPKEGPSILRIQQVVRGDSAAYFCASSAWGDQPQHFGDGTRLSIL.

Notes on this clonotype: A much larger clone lies one base from this, so it may be a read error. The rearrangement links TRBV20-1 to TRBJ1-4; TRBD1 aligns across 10 bases. Germline V gene data show CDR1 as DFQATT and CDR2 as SNEGSKA (reference sequence). CDR3 size: 16 residues. CDR3 region: CGARSRTGGTNEKLFF. CDR3 coding DNA: TGCGGTGCTAGATCTCGGACAGGGGGAACTAATGAAAAACTGTTTTTT.

Many counts were recorded for this clonotype. The V call is TRBV12-3 or TRBV12-4, the J call TRBJ1-5; D perhaps matches TRBD1 (5 bases). The V and J ends lost 2 bases and 0 bases respectively, with 5 bases between them. This CDR3 contains 14 residues. The CDR3 coding sequence is TGTGCCAGCAGTTTAAGGGGTAGCAATCAGCCCCAGCATTTT. Protein sequence: CASSLRGSNQPQHF.

This clonotype has only a few counts. The chain uses TRBV5-5 and TRBJ2-1; TRBD2 matches 10 bases. Germline V gives CDR1 SGHKS, CDR2 YYEKEE (reference sequence). This CDR3 region has 16 residues. The ends lost 1 base at V and 7 bases at J; junction bases unmatched: 8. CDR3 amino acids: CASSLPSGGARNEQFF. The CDR3 DNA reads TGTGCCAGCAGCTTGCCAAGCGGGGGGGCGCGGAATGAGCAGTTCTTC.

The chain employs TRBV27 and TRBJ2-1; unclear D gene. The CDR3 runs 14 residues. CDR1 and CDR2 (germline): MNHEY, SMNVEV (reference sequence). Trimming left V 5 bases short and J 8 bases short, with 16 bases between. This CDR3 reads CASSPSGPLDEQFF. CDR3 in DNA: TGTGCCAGCAGTCCCTCCGGACCCCTCGATGAGCAGTTCTTC.

The table lists this clonotype with a few counts. The chain has TRBV6-1 and TRBJ2-1; D perhaps matches TRBD1 (6 bases). CDR3 length: 13 amino acids. V was pared by 4 bases and J by 4 bases, with 8 bases between. Germline CDR1 MNHNS, CDR2 SASEGT. The CDR3 nucleotides are TGTGCCAGCAGTGGGACAGATTACAATGAGCAGTTCTTC. This sequence encodes CASSGTDYNEQFF.

This sequence joins TRBV2 and TRBJ2-7, with 7 bases matching TRBD2. V was pared by 8 bases and J by 3 bases, with 7 bases of the junction left unmatched. CDR3 length: 13 residues. Germline values: CDR1 SNHLY, CDR2 FYNNEI. CDR3 in amino acids: CASLGAGDYEQYF. CDR3 bases: TGTGCCAGCCTTGGGGCGGGGGACTACGAGCAGTACTTC.

This chain connects TRBV27 to TRBJ1-2; TRBD1 is a possible D gene (5 bases). Trimming removed 5 bases at V and 5 bases at J, with 12 bases between. CDR3 length: 13 amino acids. The germline gives CDR1 MNHEY, CDR2 SMNVEV (reference sequence). The CDR3 loop is CASSKEGLYGYTF. The CDR3 coding sequence is TGTGCCAGCAGTAAAGAGGGGCTTTATGGCTACACCTTC.

The CDR3 nucleotides read TGCGCCAGCAGTGCCTCCGGGACGGTATATGGCTACACCTTC. Translation gives CASSASGTVYGYTF. The rearrangement joins TRBV10-2 to TRBJ1-2; possible D gene TRBD1, 5 bases. The CDR3 covers 14 residues. V was trimmed by 4 bases and J by 5 bases, leaving 14 bases between them. Germline CDR1 WSHSY, CDR2 SAAADI.

This clonotype was seen a few times. This chain uses TRBV28 with TRBJ1-6; D remains ambiguous. V lost 7 bases to trimming and J lost 7 bases, with 14 bases between them. CDR3 length equals 14 residues. Germline CDR1 reads MDHEN; CDR2 reads SYDVKM. The CDR3 loop is CASKRRQANSPLHF. CDR3 nucleotide sequence: TGTGCCAGCAAACGCCGTCAAGCGAATTCACCCCTCCACTTT.

This clonotype was recorded many times. This chain connects TRBV30 to TRBJ2-3; 12 nucleotides agree with TRBD2. The CDR3 consists of 20 residues. After removal of 1 base from V and 0 bases from J, the junction contained 14 bases not matched to a gene. Germline assignment: CDR1 GTSNPN and CDR2 SVGIG (reference sequence). CDR3 DNA sequence: TGTGCCTGGAGTGGAACTAGGACTAGCGGGGTCTCCGTTAGCACAGATACGCAGTATTTT. This gives the protein CAWSGTRTSGVSVSTDTQYF.

This clonotype showed up many times. The J gene is TRBJ1-4, the V gene TRBV25-1, with D perhaps TRBD1 (6 bases). V was cut by 5 bases and J by 0 bases, with 16 bases left in between. The germline V gene has CDR1 MGHDK and CDR2 SYGVNS. The CDR3 runs to 17 residues. The CDR3 loop reads CASSQIGQPATNEKLFF. The CDR3, as DNA: TGTGCCAGCAGTCAGATCGGACAGCCCGCAACTAATGAAAAACTGTTTTTT.

This clonotype showed up just a few times. The chain is built from TRBV11-2 and TRBJ2-7; D is uncertain. Trimming took 0 bases from V and 6 from J, leaving 12 bases between them. Germline V gene data show CDR1 as SGHAT and CDR2 as FQNNGV. There are 14 residues in the CDR3. The CDR3 DNA is TGTGCCAGCAGCTTAGATTCGAGTCTCAGCGAGCAGTACTTC. As protein: CASSLDSSLSEQYF.

This clonotype was observed at least ten times. The rearrangement links TRBV29-1 to TRBJ1-5, with D hard to call. The germline CDR1 and CDR2 sequences are SQVTM and ANQGSEA. V lost 7 bases to trimming and J lost 1 base, with 17 bases between them. The CDR3 totals 15 residues. CDR3 nucleotide sequence: TGCAGCGCAACATTGAGTGGAAGAAGCAATCAGCCCCAGCATTTT. It codes for CSATLSGRSNQPQHF.

The chain has TRBV7-2 and TRBJ2-3; D is ambiguous. V lost 4 bases, J lost 6 bases, and 8 bases lay in between. Germline V gene lookup returns CDR1 SGHTA and CDR2 FQGNSA. The CDR3 is 12 amino acids. CDR3 sequence reads: CASSSLRDTQYF. The CDR3, as DNA: TGTGCCAGCAGCTCCTTGAGGGATACGCAGTATTTT.

This clonotype was observed at least ten times. The chain has TRBV10-3 and TRBJ2-2, with 8 bases identical to TRBD1. This CDR3 contains 16 residues. Germline V gives CDR1 ENHRY, CDR2 SYGVKD. Germline trimming cut 6 bases from V and 0 bases from J; bases unmatched to any gene: 6. The CDR3 region has the DNA TGTGCCATCAGCCGTAGGGACAGGACGAACACCGGGGAGCTGTTTTTT. As protein: CAISRRDRTNTGELFF.

This chain joins TRBV12-3 or TRBV12-4 and TRBJ2-5; TRBD1 is a possible D gene (8 bases). Trimming stripped 3 bases from V and 9 bases from J, with 14 bases between. The CDR3 is 13 residues long. The CDR3: CASSFQGAGAQYF. The CDR3 DNA is TGTGCCAGCAGTTTTCAGGGGGCGGGGGCCCAGTACTTC.

This clonotype has only a few counts. The chain recombines TRBV5-1 with TRBJ2-4; either TRBD1 or TRBD2 may supply D (5 bases each). This CDR3 is 15 amino acids long. Germline V CDR1 and CDR2: SGHRS, YFSETQ. V was pared by 0 bases and J by 8 bases, with 15 bases between. The CDR3 loop is CASSLDPGTADIQYF. CDR3 DNA sequence: TGCGCCAGCAGCTTGGACCCCGGGACCGCGGACATTCAGTACTTC. The full variable domain, rest sourced from reference TRBV5-1 and TRBJ2-4, is KAGVTQTPRYLIKTRGQQVTLSCSPISGHRSVSWYQQTPGQGLQFLFEYFSETQRNKGNFPGRFSGRQFSNSRSEMNVSTLELGDSALYLCASSLDPGTADIQYFGAGTRLSVL.